One and the same sample provided the 22 T cell receptor beta chains below, sequenced in a study of type 1 and type 2 diabetes patients. The PCR template was genomic DNA. A primer set of 30 forward and 13 reverse primers amplified the CDR3. TCRdb re-derived calls from the multiplex PCR reads in MiXCR, one entry per CDR3 protein. The data hold 270,000 or so distinct CDR3 sequences, with 47% observed a single time. Sequenced sample: peripheral blood mononuclear cells (PBMCs). The receptors come from a man aged 18 to 29 with type 2 diabetes.

This clonotype was detected a few times. The chain is built from TRBV15 and TRBJ2-3; D is perhaps TRBD2 (6 bases). V lost 0 bases and J 3 bases, leaving 10 bases between the germline ends. This CDR3 has 15 residues. Germline V gene data show CDR1 as LNHNV and CDR2 as YYDKDF (reference sequence). The CDR3 spells CATSRDVGGTDTQYF. For the CDR3, the DNA is TGTGCCACCAGCAGAGATGTGGGGGGAACAGATACGCAGTATTTT.

The chain recombines TRBV6-5 with TRBJ1-2; D call uncertain. The V gene lost 0 bases and the J gene lost 8 bases, with 13 bases spanning the gap. Per the germline V gene, CDR1 is MNHEY and CDR2 is SVGAGI. The CDR3 covers 14 residues. CDR3 sequence: CASSYSKGSRGYTF. For the CDR3, the DNA is TGTGCCAGCAGTTACTCGAAGGGTTCACGGGGCTACACCTTC.

The rearrangement links TRBV20-1 to TRBJ2-7; 9 bases map to TRBD2. The CDR3 has 15 residues. Per germline, CDR1 DFQATT and CDR2 SNEGSKA (reference sequence). The CDR3 here is CNATLASGIVYEQYF. CDR3 nucleotide sequence: TGCAATGCGACCTTGGCTAGCGGGATTGTATACGAGCAGTACTTC.

The chain is built from TRBV9 and TRBJ1-1; D is perhaps TRBD1 (6 bases). V lost 5 bases and J lost 0, with 20 bases in between. This CDR3 spans 17 amino acids. From germline, CDR1 is SGDLS and CDR2 YYNGEE. CDR3 amino acids: CASSGRPGHLMNTEAFF. The CDR3 DNA reads TGTGCCAGCAGTGGACGGCCGGGACATCTAATGAACACTGAAGCTTTCTTT.

The rearrangement links TRBV18 to TRBJ2-4, with 8 bases fitting TRBD2. The CDR3 sequence is 14 residues long. Trimming removed 3 bases from V and 9 bases from J; junction bases left unmatched: 7. CDR1 is KGHSH and CDR2 is LQKENI in the germline V gene. CDR3 coding DNA: TGTGCCAGCTCACCGACGGATAGCGGGGTCATTCAGTACTTC. This codes for CASSPTDSGVIQYF.

This chain joins TRBV5-1 and TRBJ2-2, with D perhaps matching TRBD2 (5 bases). Germline CDR1 is SGHRS and CDR2 is YFSETQ. V dropped 4 bases and J dropped 1 base, with 11 bases sitting between them. The CDR3 has 15 residues. CDR3 bases: TGCGCCAGCAGCCCCGGGGATGTGAACACCGGGGAGCTGTTTTTT. Its protein is CASSPGDVNTGELFF.

CDR3 sequence: CSARGQGTVRYEQYF. CDR3 DNA: TGCAGTGCTAGAGGACAGGGGACAGTTAGGTACGAGCAGTACTTC. The chain has TRBV20-1 and TRBJ2-7, with 8 nucleotides matching TRBD1. The V segment lost 1 base and the J segment 4 bases; nucleotides outside the gene matches: 9. The CDR3 has 15 residues. Germline V gene sequence: CDR1 DFQATT, CDR2 SNEGSKA (reference sequence).

This clonotype was counted only a few times. The CDR3 protein is CASSLDGERSYTF. The CDR3 coding sequence is TGTGCCAGCAGCTTAGATGGGGAGAGGAGCTACACCTTC. This chain joins TRBV7-2 and TRBJ1-2, with D hard to call. The CDR3 is 13 amino acids. Looked up from germline, CDR1 is SGHTA and CDR2 is FQGNSA. The V end lost 1 base, the J end lost 9 bases, and 12 bases lay between the germline ends. The full variable domain, with the rest looked up from reference TRBV7-2 and TRBJ1-2, is GAGVSQSPSNKVTEKGKDVELRCDPISGHTALYWYRQSLGQGLEFLIYFQGNSAPDKSGLPSDRFSAERTGGSVSTLTIQRTQQEDSAVYLCASSLDGERSYTFGSGTRLTVV.

The chain carries TRBV5-1 and TRBJ2-7; D unresolved. Germline V CDR1 and CDR2: SGHRS, YFSETQ. V shed 0 bases and J shed 3 bases, with 13 bases lying between them. This CDR3 has 15 residues. This CDR3 is CASSLGSGPVYEQYF. The DNA for the CDR3 is TGCGCCAGCAGCTTGGGTTCAGGACCAGTCTACGAGCAGTACTTC.

This clonotype appeared a few times. DNA for the CDR3: TGTGCCAGCAGTTACTCGAGATGGTCTAGCGGGGGGGGAGAGACCCAGTACTTC. It codes for CASSYSRWSSGGGETQYF. The rearrangement links TRBV6-1 to TRBJ2-5; 12 bases fit TRBD2. Germline V gene lookup returns CDR1 MNHNS and CDR2 SASEGT. V lost 5 bases, J lost 4 bases, and 14 bases stayed unmatched. The CDR3 is 18 amino acids.

The chain combines TRBV7-9 with TRBJ2-1; 7 bases agree with TRBD1. The germline gives CDR1 SEHNR, CDR2 FQNEAQ (reference sequence). The trim removed 8 bases at V and 6 bases at J, leaving 13 bases unmatched. This CDR3 has 15 amino acids. The CDR3 is CASAIEGQRTNEQFF. The CDR3 DNA reads TGTGCCAGCGCCATCGAGGGACAGAGAACCAATGAGCAGTTCTTC.

V is TRBV7-9 and J is TRBJ2-5; D remains ambiguous. The CDR3 has 14 amino acids. The V gene lost 1 base and the J gene lost 5 bases, with 11 bases spanning the gap. From germline, CDR1 is SEHNR and CDR2 FQNEAQ (reference sequence). The CDR3 protein is CASSLGGARETQYF. The CDR3 DNA reads TGTGCCAGCAGCTTAGGGGGTGCCAGGGAGACCCAGTACTTC. The variable domain in full, completed from reference TRBV7-9 and TRBJ2-5, reads DTGVSQNPRHKITKRGQNVTFRCDPISEHNRLYWYRQTLGQGPEFLTYFQNEAQLEKSRLLSDRFSAERPKGSFSTLEIQRTEQGDSAMYLCASSLGGARETQYFGPGTRLLVL.

The rearrangement links TRBV7-2 to TRBJ2-6; D uncertain. The CDR3 runs to 15 residues. CDR1 SGHTA and CDR2 FQGNSA come from the germline V gene. Between the trimmed V and J ends, which lost 5 bases and 3 bases, there was a span of 11 bases. CDR3 residues: CASSRPRVGANVLTF. The CDR3 DNA is TGTGCCAGCAGCCGACCTCGGGTTGGGGCCAACGTCCTGACTTTC.

This chain joins TRBV7-8 and TRBJ1-2; possibly TRBD1 for D (5 bases). V lost 5 bases and J lost 3, with 16 bases in between. CDR1 is SGHVS and CDR2 is FQNEAQ in the germline V gene. The CDR3 covers 15 residues. The CDR3 DNA follows: TGTGCCAGCAGCCCAGTACCGGACAACTACTATGGCTACACCTTC. Translating it yields CASSPVPDNYYGYTF.

This clonotype occurred a few times. The chain links TRBV10-3 to TRBJ2-7; 8 bases fit TRBD1. There are 15 residues in the CDR3. The V gene's germline CDR1 is ENHRY and CDR2 SYGVKD. With 5 bases clipped from V and 7 bases from J, the junction kept 13 bases outside the gene matches. CDR3 sequence reads: CAISQMTGALREQYF. The DNA for the CDR3 is TGTGCCATCAGTCAAATGACAGGGGCCCTACGGGAGCAGTACTTC.

This chain connects TRBV4-1 to TRBJ2-5, with D perhaps TRBD2 (5 bases). The J call is in doubt because the DNA end fits TRBJ2-1 better. The CDR3 is 14 amino acids. Per the germline V gene, CDR1 is MGHRA and CDR2 is YSYEKL. The CDR3, as DNA: TGCGCCAGCAGCCAACCCTCGAGTGGGAGCGAGCAGTTCTTC. Translated: CASSQPSSGSEQFF.

CDR3 nucleotides: TGTGCCAGCTCAGACAAGATGAGTGAGACCCTCCACTTT. Protein product: CASSDKMSETLHF. The V call is TRBV18, the J call TRBJ1-6, with unresolved D. Germline assignment: CDR1 KGHSH and CDR2 LQKENI. V gave up 5 bases and J gave up 14 bases, with 16 bases separating them. There are 13 residues in the CDR3.

The rearrangement links TRBV2 to TRBJ2-2, with 13 bases matching TRBD2. The length of the CDR3 is 17 residues. The V gene's germline CDR1 is SNHLY and CDR2 FYNNEI. Losses at the gene ends were 5 bases for V and 0 bases for J; bases not matched to a gene: 3. The CDR3 DNA sequence: TGTGCCAGCAGTCTTACTAGCGGGGGGGCGAACACCGGGGAGCTGTTTTTT. The encoded protein is CASSLTSGGANTGELFF.

This clonotype was found a few times. The chain recombines TRBV30 with TRBJ1-5; TRBD1 matches at 7 bases. The CDR3 runs 14 residues. Germline V gene sequence: CDR1 GTSNPN, CDR2 SVGIG (reference sequence). V lost 1 base and J lost 6; bases outside the gene matches: 6. CDR3: CAWSEPGGPQPQHF. The CDR3 nucleotides are TGTGCCTGGAGTGAGCCAGGGGGGCCTCAGCCCCAGCATTTT. The full variable domain, completed using reference TRBV30 and TRBJ1-5, is SQTIHQWPATLVQPVGSPLSLECTVEGTSNPNLYWYRQAAGRGLQLLFYSVGIGQISSEVPQNLSASRPQDRQFILSSKKLLLSDSGFYLCAWSEPGGPQPQHFGDGTRLSIL.

Only a few counts were recorded for this clonotype. The chain uses TRBV7-9 and TRBJ2-2, with unresolved D. The germline V gene encodes CDR1 SEHNR and CDR2 FQNEAQ (reference sequence). This CDR3 is built from 11 residues. V lost 8 bases and J 5 bases, leaving 6 bases between the germline ends. As DNA, the CDR3 is TGTGCCAGCGATGGTACCGGGGAGCTGTTTTTT. The encoded protein is CASDGTGELFF.

This clonotype has a handful of counts. The genes are TRBV20-1 and TRBJ2-1; D is unresolved. The CDR3 is 12 residues long. Germline assignment: CDR1 DFQATT and CDR2 SNEGSKA (reference sequence). V dropped 3 bases and J dropped 6 bases, with 9 bases sitting between them. This CDR3 is CSASRSGNEQFF. In nucleotides, the CDR3 is TGCAGTGCTAGCAGATCGGGCAATGAGCAGTTCTTC.

The table lists this clonotype with a count of one. One end of the junction does not line up with germline, which may come from a read error. The chain carries TRBV12-3 or TRBV12-4 and TRBJ2-6; 7 positions agree with TRBD2. The CDR3 covers 16 residues. Here the CDR3 reads CASSLGEGSGANVLTF. CDR3 DNA: TGTGCCAGCAGCTTAGGGGAGGGATCTGGGGCCAACGTCCTGACTTTC.